The sequence of this TCR beta chain was determined in a study of multiple sclerosis patients with progressive multifocal leukoencephalopathy. The assay was run at survey level. TCRdb's table, derived via immunoSEQ multiplex PCR, lists solely in-frame clones and lacks some. Of around 30,000 clones in the sample, around 89% are singletons; the top ten hold 1.3%. This sample's time point: around 12 months of natalizumab therapy. The CDR3 length is 14 residues. The V and J ends lost 0 bases and 0 bases respectively, with 3 bases between them. Germline assignment: CDR1 GTSNPN and CDR2 SVGIG (reference sequence).

The clonotype comes from a human donor with multiple sclerosis. The gene calls are TRBV30 and TRBJ2-6, with D uncertain. This sample comprised PBMCs, obtained from a patient treated with natalizumab. The CDR3 region has the DNA TGTGCCTGGAGTGTAGGCTCTGGGGCCAACGTCCTGACTTTC. Translated, it gives CAWSVGSGANVLTF.